One sample yielded the 11 T cell receptor beta chains listed below, sequenced in a study of blood T cell repertoires in COVID-19. Data came from immunoSEQ multiplex PCR; TCRdb stores just in-frame clones and leaves some out. The sample carries around 300,000 clones, around 90% recorded once. Sequencing was performed on PBMCs or T cells enriched from blood (not recorded which). The receptor set was obtained from a woman aged 25 to 45 who had recovered from COVID-19.

The rearrangement joins TRBV6-5 to TRBJ1-5; D might be TRBD1 (5 bases). CDR1 and CDR2 from the germline V gene are MNHEY and SVGAGI. This CDR3 has 14 residues. V lost 4 bases, J lost 4 bases, and 11 bases lay in between. The CDR3 here is CASSSMGGNQPQHF. The CDR3 nucleotides read TGTGCCAGCAGTTCAATGGGGGGAAATCAGCCCCAGCATTTT.

The chain combines TRBV11-3 with TRBJ1-4, with TRBD1 identical over 7 bases. Germline CDR1 is SGHNT and CDR2 is YENEEA. CDR3 size: 15 residues. V shed 5 bases and J 0 bases; nucleotides not matched to a gene: 3. In DNA form, the CDR3 reads TGTGCCAGCAGCGCGCAGGGGGCAACTAATGAAAAACTGTTTTTT. Amino acid sequence: CASSAQGATNEKLFF.

V gene TRBV23-1 combines with J gene TRBJ1-2; D is uncertain. TRBV23-1 is assigned to the ORF class and has an uncertain function. This CDR3 region has 16 residues. V lost 0 bases and J lost 5, with 16 bases in between. The CDR3 loop reads CASSQSREGLEYGYTF. CDR3 coding DNA: TGCGCCAGCAGTCAATCTCGGGAGGGTTTGGAATATGGCTACACCTTC.

The chain has TRBV11-3 and TRBJ1-1; 7 nucleotides agree with TRBD1. The CDR3 is 14 amino acids. Unmatched junction bases numbered 8, after V lost 5 bases and J lost 5 bases. CDR1 SGHNT and CDR2 YENEEA come from the germline V gene. The CDR3 spells CASSPRQGSTEAFF. CDR3 bases: TGTGCCAGCAGCCCCCGACAGGGAAGTACTGAAGCTTTCTTT.

The chain employs TRBV10-3 and TRBJ1-1; 7 bases are shared with TRBD1. The trim removed 5 bases at V and 4 bases at J, leaving 4 bases unmatched. Per the germline V gene, CDR1 is ENHRY and CDR2 is SYGVKD. The CDR3 runs to 13 residues. The CDR3 nucleotides are TGTGCCATCAGTCCTTCAGGGGGCACTGAAGCTTTCTTT. This codes for CAISPSGGTEAFF.

The chain couples TRBV18 to TRBJ1-1; D may be TRBD1 (5 bases). The CDR3 is 14 residues long. In germline, CDR1 is KGHSH, CDR2 LQKENI. V lost 3 bases, J lost 0 bases, and 8 bases lay in between. Written as DNA, the CDR3 is TGTGCCAGCTCACCCCTGACAGTGAACACTGAAGCTTTCTTT. Translation gives CASSPLTVNTEAFF.

The J gene is TRBJ1-5, the V gene TRBV3-1 (or the pseudogene TRBV3-2), with no clear D. V was shortened by 0 bases and J by 9 bases, with 9 bases between the two germline ends. Germline V gene sequence: CDR1 LGHDT, CDR2 YNNKEL (reference sequence). The CDR3 extends over 13 amino acids. The CDR3 is CASSQDLRGPQHF. Written as DNA, the CDR3 is TGTGCCAGCAGCCAAGATCTTAGAGGGCCCCAGCATTTT.

The CDR3 nucleotides are TGTGCCAGCAGTTTTGGCTTCAGGGCGGGAAGCTATGGCTACACCTTC. It yields the protein CASSFGFRAGSYGYTF. The V and J genes are TRBV27 and TRBJ1-2, with D possibly being TRBD1 (5 bases). The CDR3 extends over 16 amino acids. The ends were cut back, 3 bases at V and 4 bases at J, with 18 bases in the middle. The germline gives CDR1 MNHEY, CDR2 SMNVEV (reference sequence).

The rearrangement links TRBV25-1 to TRBJ1-1; tentatively, D is TRBD1 (6 bases). The germline V gene has CDR1 MGHDK and CDR2 SYGVNS. The CDR3 is 13 amino acids. V was clipped by 5 bases and J by 8 bases, with 15 bases between them. The DNA of the CDR3 is TGTGCCAGCAGTCCCCTCGGGCAGGGGGAAGCTTTCTTT. Translated, it gives CASSPLGQGEAFF.

The chain combines TRBV5-1 with TRBJ2-7; a possible D gene is TRBD2 (5 bases). CDR3 size: 14 residues. Germline CDR1 reads SGHRS; CDR2 reads YFSETQ. Trimming pared 4 bases from V and 0 bases from J, leaving 11 bases between. CDR3 sequence: CASSPERISYEQYF. The CDR3 nucleotides read TGCGCCAGCAGCCCTGAGCGGATCTCCTACGAGCAGTACTTC.

This clone was observed a handful of times. The V gene is TRBV24-1, the J gene TRBJ1-2, with 9 positions matching TRBD1. Germline assignment: CDR1 KGHDR and CDR2 SFDVKD. With V trimmed by 4 bases and J by 6 bases, 8 bases remained unmatched. There are 15 residues in the CDR3. The DNA for the CDR3 is TGTGCCACCAGTGACCGAGGGACAGGGAGGAATGGCTACACCTTC. Its translation is CATSDRGTGRNGYTF.